This passage covers 15 T cell receptor beta chains from one sample sequenced in a study of brain T cells in children with intractable seizures. Clones were read by immunoSEQ multiplex PCR, and TCRdb kept only the in-frame ones, dropping some. The sample contains a few hundred thousand clones, over 90% of which appear only once. Time point noted: blood from clinic visit 5 months post-surgery; TSC patient then seizure free. The sequences come from peripheral blood, collected 4 to 5 months after surgery. These receptors originate from a boy in the first two years of life with tuberous sclerosis and intractable seizures.

Points on this clone: Additional DNA sequences in this sample encode the identical CDR3. V gene TRBV7-9 combines with J gene TRBJ1-5; D unresolved. The CDR3 is made up of 13 amino acids. Trimming stripped 3 bases from V and 5 bases from J, with 8 bases between. The germline gives CDR1 SEHNR, CDR2 FQNEAQ (reference sequence). The CDR3 sequence is CASSLAGDQPQHF. Here the CDR3 DNA reads TGTGCCAGCAGCTTGGCTGGGGATCAGCCCCAGCATTTT.

The V and J genes are TRBV6-6 and TRBJ2-7; tentative D call: TRBD2 (5 bases). V lost 6 bases and J lost 0, with 15 bases in between. The CDR3 loop spans 15 amino acids. Germline CDR1 MNHNY, CDR2 SVGAGI (reference sequence). CDR3 sequence: CASSPEDWNSYEQYF. The CDR3 DNA reads as TGTGCCAGCAGCCCGGAGGACTGGAACTCCTACGAGCAGTACTTC.

This chain joins TRBV6-5 and TRBJ1-1, with a weak D call TRBD1 (6 bases). This CDR3 has 11 residues. From germline, CDR1 is MNHEY and CDR2 SVGAGI. The V end was cut by 8 bases, the J end by 6 bases, with 10 bases between. The CDR3 DNA is TGTGCCAGCGGTCACAGGGCTGAAGCTTTCTTT. This gives the protein CASGHRAEAFF.

A remark on this clone: Compared with germline, one end of the junction differs, possibly owing to a read error. V usage is TRBV4-1 and J usage is TRBJ1-1; 7 positions agree with TRBD1. This CDR3 comprises 13 residues. The germline gives CDR1 MGHRA, CDR2 YSYEKL. The CDR3 here is CASSQDSYDRAVF. The CDR3 bases are TGCGCCAGCAGCCAAGACTCATACGACAGGGCTGTCTTT.

V is TRBV11-3 and J is TRBJ2-1, with unresolved D. Trimming removed 8 bases at V and 1 base at J, with 6 bases between. The CDR3 contains 12 residues. Germline CDR1 and CDR2: SGHNT and YENEEA. The CDR3 spells CASDNSYNEQFF. In nucleotides, the CDR3 is TGTGCCAGCGACAATTCCTACAATGAGCAGTTCTTC. Supplemented by reference TRBV11-3 and TRBJ2-1, the full variable domain reads EAGVVQSPRYKIIEKKQPVAFWCNPISGHNTLYWYLQNLGQGPELLIRYENEEAVDDSQLPKDRFSAERLKGVDSTLKIQPAELGDSAVYLCASDNSYNEQFFGPGTRLTVL.

The chain is built from TRBV11-2 and TRBJ1-2; 7 bases map to TRBD1. V lost 0 bases to trimming and J lost 1 base; unmatched junction nucleotides: 5. The CDR3 totals 16 residues. Germline V gene sequence: CDR1 SGHAT, CDR2 FQNNGV. This CDR3 is CASSLDRDSYNYGYTF. CDR3 sequence (DNA): TGTGCCAGCAGCTTAGACCGGGACAGCTATAACTATGGCTACACCTTC.

CDR3 region: CASSLNGQGAWGYTF. Written as DNA, the CDR3 is TGCGCCAGCAGCTTGAACGGACAGGGGGCCTGGGGCTACACCTTC. This chain joins TRBV5-1 and TRBJ1-2, with 11 bases identical to TRBD1. CDR3 length: 15 residues. J was trimmed by 8 bases and V by 1 base; bases with no gene match: 7. Germline-derived CDR1 and CDR2 are SGHRS and YFSETQ.

This chain connects TRBV27 to TRBJ2-7, with 13 bases identical to TRBD2. The CDR3 has 15 residues. The germline gives CDR1 MNHEY, CDR2 SMNVEV (reference sequence). J gave up 3 bases and V 4 bases, and 3 bases lay outside the gene matches. This CDR3 is CASSWTSGSIYEQYF. CDR3 DNA: TGTGCCAGCAGTTGGACTAGCGGGAGCATCTACGAGCAGTACTTC.

CDR3 DNA sequence: TGTGCCAGTACCCTCAACGCAGGGGGCCGCAATCAGCCCCAGCATTTT. Its translation: CASTLNAGGRNQPQHF. The gene calls are TRBV19 and TRBJ1-5; TRBD1 matches 8 bases. The length of the CDR3 is 16 residues. Trimming cost V 7 bases and J 2 bases; bases outside gene matches: 10. The germline gives CDR1 LNHDA, CDR2 SQIVND (reference sequence). The whole variable domain, remainder taken from reference TRBV19 and TRBJ1-5, is DGGITQSPKYLFRKEGQNVTLSCEQNLNHDAMYWYRQDPGQGLRLIYYSQIVNDFQKGDIAEGYSVSREKKESFPLTVTSAQKNPTAFYLCASTLNAGGRNQPQHFGDGTRLSIL.

As for this clone: Within the sample, other DNA sequences also encode this same CDR3. The V gene is TRBV7-9, the J gene TRBJ2-1, with 14 bases that match TRBD2. Germline trimming cut 4 bases from V and 4 bases from J; bases unmatched to any gene: 3. Germline V gives CDR1 SEHNR, CDR2 FQNEAQ (reference sequence). This CDR3 is built from 16 residues. The CDR3 nucleotides read TGTGCCAGCAGCTCAAGACTAGCGGGGGGGTACAATGAGCAGTTCTTC. This codes for CASSSRLAGGYNEQFF.

This chain joins TRBV5-1 and TRBJ2-3; a possible D gene is TRBD1 (6 bases). The germline gives CDR1 SGHRS, CDR2 YFSETQ. The V gene lost 3 bases and the J gene lost 0 bases, with 14 bases spanning the gap. CDR3 length equals 16 residues. The CDR3 loop reads CASSSRQVPSTDTQYF. As DNA, the CDR3 is TGCGCCAGCAGCTCTCGACAGGTTCCCAGCACAGATACGCAGTATTTT. Based on the CDR3 plus reference TRBV5-1 and TRBJ2-3, the full variable domain is KAGVTQTPRYLIKTRGQQVTLSCSPISGHRSVSWYQQTPGQGLQFLFEYFSETQRNKGNFPGRFSGRQFSNSRSEMNVSTLELGDSALYLCASSSRQVPSTDTQYFGPGTRLTVL.

This chain links TRBV27 with TRBJ2-1; tentatively, D is TRBD2 (7 bases). The CDR3 spans 15 residues. V was pared by 1 base and J by 6 bases, with 13 bases between. Germline V gives CDR1 MNHEY, CDR2 SMNVEV (reference sequence). The CDR3 DNA is TGTGCCAGCAGTTTATTAAGGGGGAGGGCCAATGAGCAGTTCTTC. Protein sequence: CASSLLRGRANEQFF.

V usage is TRBV6-5 and J usage is TRBJ2-7; D unclear. Trimming took off 4 bases at V and 5 bases at J, with 9 bases between the two ends. Germline values: CDR1 MNHEY, CDR2 SVGAGI. CDR3 length: 12 residues. CDR3 protein: CASSSPPHEQYF. CDR3 DNA: TGTGCCAGCAGTTCTCCACCCCACGAGCAGTACTTC.

The J gene is TRBJ1-1, the V gene TRBV29-1, with D tentatively TRBD1 (5 bases). Trimming took off 2 bases at V and 6 bases at J, with 10 bases between the two ends. Per germline, CDR1 SQVTM and CDR2 ANQGSEA. CDR3 length: 12 residues. CDR3 in amino acids: CSVEFRVSEAFF. Here the CDR3 DNA reads TGCAGCGTTGAATTCAGGGTCTCTGAAGCTTTCTTT.

The chain links TRBV5-1 to TRBJ1-1; D call uncertain. With 3 bases removed from V and 3 bases from J, the gap between germline ends came to 9 bases. Germline CDR1 and CDR2: SGHRS and YFSETQ. The CDR3 spans 13 residues. The CDR3 here is CASSSLGDTEAFF. The CDR3 coding sequence is TGCGCCAGCAGCTCCTTGGGCGACACTGAAGCTTTCTTT.